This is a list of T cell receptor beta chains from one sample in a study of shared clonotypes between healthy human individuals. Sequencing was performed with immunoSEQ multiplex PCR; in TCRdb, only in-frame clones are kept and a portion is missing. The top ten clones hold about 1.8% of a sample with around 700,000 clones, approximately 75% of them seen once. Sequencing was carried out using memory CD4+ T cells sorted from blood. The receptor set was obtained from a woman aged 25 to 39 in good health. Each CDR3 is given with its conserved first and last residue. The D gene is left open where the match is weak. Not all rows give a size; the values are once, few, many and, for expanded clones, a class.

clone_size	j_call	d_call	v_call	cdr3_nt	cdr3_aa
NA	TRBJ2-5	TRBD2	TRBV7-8	TGTGCCAGCAGCATCAGGACTAGGCAAGAGACCCAGTACTTC	CASSIRTRQETQYF
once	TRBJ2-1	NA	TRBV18	TGTGCCAGCTCACCGGACAGTACCTACAATGAGCAGTTCTTC	CASSPDSTYNEQFF
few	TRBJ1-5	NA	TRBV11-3	TGTGCCAGCAGCTTAGGACAGAATAGCAATCAGCCCCAGCATTTT	CASSLGQNSNQPQHF
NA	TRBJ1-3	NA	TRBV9	TGTGCCAGCAGCGTAGCCCCCACACAGGGAAGTGGAAACACCATATATTTT	CASSVAPTQGSGNTIYF
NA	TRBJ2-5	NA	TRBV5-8	TGTGCCAGCAGCTTGTCTCCAGGGTCGGAGACCCAGTACTTC	CASSLSPGSETQYF
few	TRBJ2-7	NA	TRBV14	TGTGCCAGCAGCCAAGGGCTAGTGGTGCGGGAGCAGTACTTC	CASSQGLVVREQYF
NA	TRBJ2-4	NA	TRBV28	TGTGCCAGCACCTCAGAGGGCATTCAGTACTTC	CASTSEGIQYF
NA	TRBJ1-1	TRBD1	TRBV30	TGTGCCTGGAGTAGACTAGGGACAGGGTTAGAGGGCACTGAAGCTTTCTTT	CAWSRLGTGLEGTEAFF
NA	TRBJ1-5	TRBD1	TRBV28	TGTGCCAGCAGTTCCGGACAGGGAAACAATCAGCCCCAGCATTTT	CASSSGQGNNQPQHF
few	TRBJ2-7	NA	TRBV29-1	TGCAGCGTTCGGGGCGCTACGGGCGGCTACGAGCAGTACTTC	CSVRGATGGYEQYF
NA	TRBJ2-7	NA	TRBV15	TGTGCCACCAGCAGTCGAGGGGCCTACGAGCAGTACTTC	CATSSRGAYEQYF
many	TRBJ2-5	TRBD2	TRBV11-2	TGTGCCAGCAGCTTAGGGCCCAAGCGGGACCAGTACTTC	CASSLGPKRDQYF
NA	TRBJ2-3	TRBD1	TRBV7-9	TGTGCCAGCAGCCTATTACAGGGGATGGGGGATACGCAGTATTTT	CASSLLQGMGDTQYF
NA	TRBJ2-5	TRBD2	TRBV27	TGTGCCAGCAGCGTCACTAGCGGGAGACGGGAGACCCAGTACTTC	CASSVTSGRRETQYF
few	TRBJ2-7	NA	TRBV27	TGTGCCAGCAGTCGGAGACGCCACCCCCCTTCCGAGCAGTACTTC	CASSRRRHPPSEQYF
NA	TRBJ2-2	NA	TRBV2	TGTGCCACCCGGCGAGCGATCACCGGGGAGCTGTTTTTT	CATRRAITGELFF
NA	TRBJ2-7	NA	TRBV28	TGTGCCATCACAGGACCATCCGGCCACGAGCAGTACTTC	CAITGPSGHEQYF
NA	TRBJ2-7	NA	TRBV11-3	TGTGCCAGCAGCTTATTGGGGAACGAGCAGTACTTC	CASSLLGNEQYF
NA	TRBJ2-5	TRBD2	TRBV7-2	TGTGCCAGCAGCTTTTCGTCGGGAGGGGAGACCCAGTACTTC	CASSFSSGGETQYF
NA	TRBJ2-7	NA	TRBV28	TGTGCCAGCAGCCTTCTTGCTAACGAGCAGTACTTC	CASSLLANEQYF
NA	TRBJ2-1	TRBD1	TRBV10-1	TGCGCCAGCAGTGAGTCCCTGGCAGGGGGCAATGAGCAGTTCTTC	CASSESLAGGNEQFF
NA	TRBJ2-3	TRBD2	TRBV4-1	TGCGCCAGCAGCCAAGGGCTAGCGGGAGCGACCACAGATACGCAGTATTTT	CASSQGLAGATTDTQYF
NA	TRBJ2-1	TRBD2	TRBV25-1	TGTGCCAGCAGTCCTTTAGCGGGAGGATACAATGAGCAGTTCTTC	CASSPLAGGYNEQFF
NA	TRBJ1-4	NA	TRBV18	TGTGCCAGCTCATGGGACATTAATGAAAAACTGTTTTTT	CASSWDINEKLFF
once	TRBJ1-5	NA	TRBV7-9	TGTGCCAGCAGCCCCTGGGAGGCTCATCAGCCCCAGCATTTT	CASSPWEAHQPQHF
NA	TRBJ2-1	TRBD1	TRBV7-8	TGTGCCAGCAGCTTAGACAGGGGAAGTTTGGAGTTCTTC	CASSLDRGSLEFF
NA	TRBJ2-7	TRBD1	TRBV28	TGTGCCAGCAGCCGAGGGGGCAGCGCCTACGAGCAGTACTTC	CASSRGGSAYEQYF
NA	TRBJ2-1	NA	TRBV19	TGTGCCAGTAGTATAGACAGGGTAGTCAATGAGCAGTTCTTC	CASSIDRVVNEQFF
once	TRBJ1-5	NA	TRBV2	TGTGCCAGCGACCCACTTCGGGGGGAGCCCCAGCATTTT	CASDPLRGEPQHF
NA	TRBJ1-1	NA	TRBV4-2	TGTGCCAGCAGCCAAGAGTGGTGGTCGGGCAGTGAAGCTTTCTTT	CASSQEWWSGSEAFF
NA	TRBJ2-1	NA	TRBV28	TGTGCCAGCAAACTTTATTCCTACAATGAGCAGTTCTTC	CASKLYSYNEQFF
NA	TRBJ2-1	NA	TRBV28	TGTGCCACCACTGTGGGAAGCTCCTACAATGAGCAGTTCTTC	CATTVGSSYNEQFF
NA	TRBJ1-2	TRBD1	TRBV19	TGTGCCAGTAGTATACTGACAGGGAAGAACTATGGCTACACCTTC	CASSILTGKNYGYTF
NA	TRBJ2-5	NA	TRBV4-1	TGCGCCACCGCCCCTACAGGGATGGAGACCCAGTACTTC	CATAPTGMETQYF
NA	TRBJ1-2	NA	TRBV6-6	TGTGCCAGCAGCCCTGGGGGGGGCTTTAACTATGGCTACACCTTC	CASSPGGGFNYGYTF
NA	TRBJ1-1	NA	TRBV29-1	TGCAGCGTTGGAACCGAGGTTGGGACTGAAGCTTTCTTT	CSVGTEVGTEAFF
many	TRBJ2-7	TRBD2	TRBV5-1	TGCGCCAGCAGCGGGGGACTAGCGGCTTATCTAAACTACGAGCAGTACTTC	CASSGGLAAYLNYEQYF
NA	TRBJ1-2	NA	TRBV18	TGTGCCAGCTCACCACCGGGGCTAACAGGGGGCTACACCTTC	CASSPPGLTGGYTF
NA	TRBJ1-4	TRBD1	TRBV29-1	TGCAGCGTTGCGGACAGGGGCAAAGAAAAACTGTTTTTT	CSVADRGKEKLFF
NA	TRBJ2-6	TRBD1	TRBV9	TGTGCCAGCAGCCGAACGGACAGGAGGCTTCCTGGGGCCAACGTCCTGACTTTC	CASSRTDRRLPGANVLTF
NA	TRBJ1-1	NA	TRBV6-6	TGTGCCAGCAAAGACTTGGGGGAGACTGCTGAAGCTTTCTTT	CASKDLGETAEAFF